One and the same sample provided the 9 T cell receptor beta chains below, sequenced in a study of human T cells and chemical hapten exposure. TCRdb called the RACE reads again in MiXCR, with one record for every CDR3 protein. The sample has about 96,000 distinct CDR3 sequences; over 7.5% are singletons. Stated time point: patch test 2, 6 weeks after DPC sensitization. Treatment in this sample: therapeutic diphenylcyclopropenone sensitization with weekly scalp DPC. The source was whole blood, collected in connection with sensitization to the hapten diphenylcyclopropenone (DPC). The receptors shown here come from a woman aged 40-49 years with alopecia areata. Some clones in this sample may be carry-over from other donors' samples.

The J gene is TRBJ2-5, the V gene TRBV7-9, with 7 bases matching TRBD2. The CDR3 length is 14 residues. Looked up from germline, CDR1 is SEHNR and CDR2 is FQNEAQ (reference sequence). The V gene end was trimmed by 5 bases and the J gene end by 4 bases; junction bases not matched to a gene: 7. The CDR3 region is CASSPGASGETQYF. The CDR3 DNA is TGTGCCAGCAGCCCCGGGGCTAGCGGAGAGACCCAGTACTTC.

This clonotype came up many times. This chain joins TRBV11-3 and TRBJ1-5; perhaps TRBD1 as D (5 bases). Germline V gene lookup returns CDR1 SGHNT and CDR2 YENEEA. Deletions cut 2 bases from V and 0 bases from J, with 11 bases between. The CDR3 sequence is 16 residues long. The CDR3 DNA reads TGTGCCAGCAGCTTAAGGTCGGGGGGTAGCAATCAGCCCCAGCATTTT. This encodes CASSLRSGGSNQPQHF.

This clonotype was seen repeatedly, ten times or more. The chain employs TRBV7-2 and TRBJ2-3; TRBD2 agrees at 9 bases. Germline V gene lookup returns CDR1 SGHTA and CDR2 FQGNSA. The CDR3 extends over 15 amino acids. The V gene end was trimmed by 5 bases and the J gene end by 1 base; junction bases not matched to a gene: 4. CDR3 DNA: TGTGCCAGCAGCCCCGTAGCGGGGGGCACAGATACGCAGTATTTT. Its translation is CASSPVAGGTDTQYF.

At least ten counts were recorded for this clonotype. The chain links TRBV4-3 to TRBJ2-7; 7 bases agree with TRBD1. The V and J ends lost 0 bases and 5 bases, in that order; junction bases with no gene match: 1. This CDR3 comprises 13 residues. From germline, CDR1 is LGHNA and CDR2 YSLEER. The CDR3 loop reads CASSQDRGNEQYF. The CDR3 DNA follows: TGCGCCAGCAGCCAAGACAGGGGGAACGAGCAGTACTTC.

The chain joins TRBV4-1 to TRBJ2-3; 8 bases agree with TRBD1. Trimming removed 1 base from V and 5 bases from J; junction bases left unmatched: 2. This CDR3 is 14 amino acids long. The germline V gene has CDR1 MGHRA and CDR2 YSYEKL. The CDR3 DNA reads as TGCGCCAGCAGCCAAGGGGACAGGCTAGATACGCAGTATTTT. Translation gives CASSQGDRLDTQYF.

The chain employs TRBV20-1 and TRBJ2-1; weak D call: TRBD2 (5 bases). This CDR3 has 16 amino acids. Germline CDR1 reads DFQATT; CDR2 reads SNEGSKA (reference sequence). V gave up 2 bases and J gave up 1 base, with 15 bases separating them. This CDR3 is CSARPVSGPSYNEQFF. The CDR3 DNA sequence: TGCAGTGCTAGACCCGTCAGCGGTCCTTCCTACAATGAGCAGTTCTTC.

The chain links TRBV12-3 or TRBV12-4 to TRBJ2-7; 7 bases agree with TRBD1. V shed 6 bases, J shed 7 bases, and the junction held 9 bases outside the gene matches. The CDR3 is 13 residues long. The CDR3 coding sequence is TGTGCCAGCAGCCCTCTACAGGGGTGGGAGCAGTACTTC. Translated: CASSPLQGWEQYF.

This clonotype was seen many times. This chain uses TRBV7-6 with TRBJ2-1, with D hard to call. The germline gives CDR1 SGHVS, CDR2 FNYEAQ. Deletions cut 0 bases from V and 10 bases from J, with 10 bases between. The CDR3 consists of 13 residues. CDR3 sequence reads: CASSLALLSEQFF. The CDR3 DNA is TGTGCCAGCAGCTTAGCGCTCCTGAGCGAGCAGTTCTTC.

This clonotype came up many times. The rearrangement links TRBV10-3 to TRBJ2-7; D may match TRBD1 or TRBD2 (5 bases each). Germline-derived CDR1 and CDR2 are ENHRY and SYGVKD. The CDR3 spans 13 residues. The germline V and J ends were trimmed by 10 bases and 0 bases, with 13 bases remaining between them. The CDR3 region has the DNA TGTGCCACAGAGGGACGGAGCTCCTACGAGCAGTACTTC. Translated, it gives CATEGRSSYEQYF.